This T cell receptor beta chain is drawn from a study of blood T cell repertoires in COVID-19. Generated by immunoSEQ multiplex PCR, the TCRdb table keeps only in-frame clones and is missing some. The sample lists 90,000 to 100,000 clones, roughly 82% occurring once. Germline CDR1 MDHEN, CDR2 SYDVKM. This CDR3 region has 19 residues. V lost 5 bases to trimming and J lost 0 bases, with 20 bases between them. What was sequenced was peripheral blood. The source is a man between 60 and 75 years old with acute or convalescent COVID-19. The chain couples TRBV28 to TRBJ1-6; D remains unclear. Written as DNA, the CDR3 is TGTGCCAGCAGTCCTCCATGGCCCCAGACATACTCCTATAATTCACCCCTCCACTTT. Residues: CASSPPWPQTYSYNSPLHF.